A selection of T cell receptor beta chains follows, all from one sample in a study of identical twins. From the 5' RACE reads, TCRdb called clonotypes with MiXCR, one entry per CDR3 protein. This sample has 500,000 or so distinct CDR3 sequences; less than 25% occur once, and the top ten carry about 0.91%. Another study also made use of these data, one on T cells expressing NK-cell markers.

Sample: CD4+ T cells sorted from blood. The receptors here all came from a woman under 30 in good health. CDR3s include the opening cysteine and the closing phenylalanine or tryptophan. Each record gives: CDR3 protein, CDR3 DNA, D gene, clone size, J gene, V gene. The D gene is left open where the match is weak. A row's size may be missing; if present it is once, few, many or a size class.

CASSAILGGTVNTEAFF | TGCGCCAGCAGCGCCATCCTTGGGGGGACGGTGAACACTGAAGCTTTCTTT | . | once | TRBJ1-1 | TRBV5-1
CASSPTQGDTQYF | TGTGCCAGCAGTCCTACCCAGGGGGATACGCAGTATTTT | . | . | TRBJ2-3 | TRBV11-3
CSARKLAGTDTQYF | TGCAGTGCTAGAAAGCTAGCGGGAACAGATACGCAGTATTTT | TRBD2 | few | TRBJ2-3 | TRBV20-1
CASSLVAGGPDNEQFF | TGCGCCAGCAGCCTTGTAGCGGGAGGGCCCGACAATGAGCAGTTCTTC | TRBD2 | few | TRBJ2-1 | TRBV4-3
CASSFTPRGSGGEQYF | TGCGCCAGCAGCTTCACCCCCCGAGGCTCCGGTGGAGAGCAGTACTTC | . | few | TRBJ2-7 | TRBV5-1
CASSQDVLGADTQYF | TGTGCCAGCAGCCAAGATGTGCTAGGGGCAGATACGCAGTATTTT | . | few | TRBJ2-3 | TRBV3-1
CASSFPGQETQYF | TGTGCCAGCAGTTTCCCTGGACAAGAGACCCAGTACTTC | . | . | TRBJ2-5 | TRBV6-5
CASSLYGIHSEQFF | TGTGCCAGCAGTTTATACGGGATCCATAGTGAGCAGTTCTTC | . | . | TRBJ2-1 | TRBV6-5
CSARASDRGSYEQYF | TGCAGTGCTAGGGCATCTGACCGAGGAAGCTACGAGCAGTACTTC | . | few | TRBJ2-7 | TRBV20-1
CASSPGSNSHTEAFF | TGCGCCAGCAGCCCCGGGTCCAACAGCCACACTGAAGCTTTCTTT | . | few | TRBJ1-1 | TRBV5-1
CSARDGRATTRYF | TGCAGTGCTAGAGATGGCAGGGCCACTACACGGTACTTC | . | few | TRBJ2-7 | TRBV20-1
CASSLDRTGIGSPLHF | TGTGCCAGCAGCTTAGACCGGACCGGGATTGGGTCACCCCTCCACTTT | . | few | TRBJ1-6 | TRBV7-9
CASMFSYSTEAFF | TGCGCCAGCATGTTTTCATACAGCACTGAAGCTTTCTTT | . | . | TRBJ1-1 | TRBV5-1
CASCPLGNSDNEQFF | TGTGCCAGCTGTCCCCTGGGGAATTCAGACAATGAGCAGTTCTTC | . | . | TRBJ2-1 | TRBV2
CSASDRLAGTTDTQYF | TGCAGTGCTAGTGACCGACTAGCGGGGACTACAGATACGCAGTATTTT | TRBD2 | . | TRBJ2-3 | TRBV20-1
CSARYPGTGDNSPLHF | TGCAGTGCTCGCTACCCCGGGACAGGGGACAATTCACCCCTCCACTTT | TRBD1 | few | TRBJ1-6 | TRBV20-1
CAWSVQVGRTDTQYF | TGTGCCTGGAGTGTACAGGTGGGGAGGACAGATACGCAGTATTTT | . | few | TRBJ2-3 | TRBV30
CASSLAGTVGTEAFF | TGTGCCAGCAGCTTAGCCGGGACGGTCGGAACTGAAGCTTTCTTT | . | . | TRBJ1-1 | TRBV7-2
CASSGQWSVYNEQFF | TGTGCCAGCAGTGGGCAATGGAGCGTCTACAATGAGCAGTTCTTC | . | . | TRBJ2-1 | TRBV2
CSARKGAETQYF | TGCAGTGCTAGAAAGGGTGCGGAGACCCAGTACTTC | . | . | TRBJ2-5 | TRBV20-1